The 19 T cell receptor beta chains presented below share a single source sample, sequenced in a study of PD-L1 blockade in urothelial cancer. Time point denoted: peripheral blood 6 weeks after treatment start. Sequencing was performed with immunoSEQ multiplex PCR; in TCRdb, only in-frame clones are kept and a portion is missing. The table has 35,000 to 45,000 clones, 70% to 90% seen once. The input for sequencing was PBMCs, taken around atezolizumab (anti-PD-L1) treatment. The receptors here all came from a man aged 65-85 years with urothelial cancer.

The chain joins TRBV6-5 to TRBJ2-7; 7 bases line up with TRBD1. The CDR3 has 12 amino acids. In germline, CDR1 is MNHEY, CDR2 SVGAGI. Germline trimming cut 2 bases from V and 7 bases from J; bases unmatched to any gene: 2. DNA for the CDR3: TGTGCCAGCAGTTACGAGACAGGGGAGCAGTACTTC. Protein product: CASSYETGEQYF.

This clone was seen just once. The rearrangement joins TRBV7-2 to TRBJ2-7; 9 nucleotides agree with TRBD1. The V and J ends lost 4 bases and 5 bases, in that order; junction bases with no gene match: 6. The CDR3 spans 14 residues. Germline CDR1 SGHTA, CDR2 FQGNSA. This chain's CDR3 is CASSSRTGANEQYF. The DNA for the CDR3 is TGTGCCAGCAGCTCGAGGACAGGGGCCAACGAGCAGTACTTC.

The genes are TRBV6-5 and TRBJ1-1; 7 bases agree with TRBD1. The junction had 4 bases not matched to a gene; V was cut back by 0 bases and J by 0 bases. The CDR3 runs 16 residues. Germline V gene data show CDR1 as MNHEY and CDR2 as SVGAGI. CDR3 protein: CASSYSRQGLNTEAFF. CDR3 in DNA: TGTGCCAGCAGTTACTCTCGACAGGGTCTGAACACTGAAGCTTTCTTT.

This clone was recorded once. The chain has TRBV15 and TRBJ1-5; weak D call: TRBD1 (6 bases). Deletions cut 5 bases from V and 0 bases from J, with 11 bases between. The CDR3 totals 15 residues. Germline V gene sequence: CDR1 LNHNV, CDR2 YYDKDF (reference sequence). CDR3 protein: CATSGGGYSNQPQHF. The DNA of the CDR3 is TGTGCCACCAGCGGGGGGGGCTATAGCAATCAGCCCCAGCATTTT.

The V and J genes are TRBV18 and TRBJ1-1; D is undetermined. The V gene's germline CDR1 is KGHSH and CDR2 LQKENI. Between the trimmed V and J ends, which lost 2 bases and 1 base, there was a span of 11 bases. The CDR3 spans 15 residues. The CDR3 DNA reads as TGTGCCAGCTCACCAATCTGGGGAGAGAACACTGAAGCTTTCTTT. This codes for CASSPIWGENTEAFF.

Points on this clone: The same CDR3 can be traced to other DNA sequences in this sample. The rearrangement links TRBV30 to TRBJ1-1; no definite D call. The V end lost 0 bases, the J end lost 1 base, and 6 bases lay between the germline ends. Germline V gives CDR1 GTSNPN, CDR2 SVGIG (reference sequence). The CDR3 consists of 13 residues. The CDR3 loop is CAWSVQRNTEAFF. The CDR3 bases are TGTGCCTGGAGTGTACAGAGGAACACTGAAGCTTTCTTT. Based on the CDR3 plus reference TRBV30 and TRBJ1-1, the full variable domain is SQTIHQWPATLVQPVGSPLSLECTVEGTSNPNLYWYRQAAGRGLQLLFYSVGIGQISSEVPQNLSASRPQDRQFILSSKKLLLSDSGFYLCAWSVQRNTEAFFGQGTRLTVV.

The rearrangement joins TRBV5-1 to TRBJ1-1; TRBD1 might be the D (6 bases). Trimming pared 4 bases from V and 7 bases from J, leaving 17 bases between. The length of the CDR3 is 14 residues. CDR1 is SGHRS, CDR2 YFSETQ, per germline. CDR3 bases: TGCGCCAGCAGCACCGCTACAGGGCTCAATGAAGCTTTCTTT. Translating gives CASSTATGLNEAFF.

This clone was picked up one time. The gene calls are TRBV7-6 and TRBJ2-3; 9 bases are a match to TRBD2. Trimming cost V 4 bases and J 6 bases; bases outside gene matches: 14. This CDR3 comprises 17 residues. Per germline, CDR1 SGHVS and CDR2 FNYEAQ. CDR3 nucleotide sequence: TGTGCCAGCAGCTCACGGACTAGCGCCTTAAAATCGGATACGCAGTATTTT. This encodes CASSSRTSALKSDTQYF.

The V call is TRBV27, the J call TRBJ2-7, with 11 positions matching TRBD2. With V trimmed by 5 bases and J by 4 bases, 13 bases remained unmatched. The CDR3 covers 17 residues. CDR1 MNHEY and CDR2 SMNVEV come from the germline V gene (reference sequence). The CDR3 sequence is CASSRTSGSHPVYEQYF. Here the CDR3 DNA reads TGTGCCAGCAGTCGGACTAGCGGGTCGCACCCCGTTTACGAGCAGTACTTC.

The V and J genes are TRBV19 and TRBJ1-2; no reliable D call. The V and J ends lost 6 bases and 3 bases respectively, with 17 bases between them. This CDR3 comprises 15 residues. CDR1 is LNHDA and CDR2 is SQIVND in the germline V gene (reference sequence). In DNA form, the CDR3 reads TGTGCCAGTAGCGTAGAGAACTATGGCTACTATGGCTACACCTTC. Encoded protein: CASSVENYGYYGYTF.

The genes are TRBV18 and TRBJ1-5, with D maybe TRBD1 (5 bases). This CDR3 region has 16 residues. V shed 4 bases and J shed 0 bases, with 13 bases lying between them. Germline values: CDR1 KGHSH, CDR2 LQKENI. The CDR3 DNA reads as TGTGCCAGCTCACTCGACAGTGTTTATAGCAATCAGCCCCAGCATTTT. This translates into CASSLDSVYSNQPQHF.

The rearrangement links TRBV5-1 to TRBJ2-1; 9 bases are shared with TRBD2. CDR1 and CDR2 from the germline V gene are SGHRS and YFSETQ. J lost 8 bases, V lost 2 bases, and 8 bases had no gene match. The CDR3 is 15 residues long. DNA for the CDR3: TGCGCCAGCAGCTTAGCGGGAGGCGAGGTCGATGAGCAGTTCTTC. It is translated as CASSLAGGEVDEQFF.

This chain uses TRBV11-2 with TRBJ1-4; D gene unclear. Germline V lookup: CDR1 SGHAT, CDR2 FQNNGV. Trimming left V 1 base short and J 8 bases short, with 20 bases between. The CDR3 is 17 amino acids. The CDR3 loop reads CASSLGGFGRFAEKLFF. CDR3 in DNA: TGTGCCAGCAGCTTAGGTGGATTCGGCAGGTTCGCGGAAAAACTGTTTTTT.

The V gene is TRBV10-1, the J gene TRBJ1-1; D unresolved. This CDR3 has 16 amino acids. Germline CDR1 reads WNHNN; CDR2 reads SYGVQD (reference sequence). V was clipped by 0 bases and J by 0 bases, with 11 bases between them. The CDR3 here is CASSESTFSMNTEAFF. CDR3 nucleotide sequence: TGCGCCAGCAGTGAGTCCACTTTTTCCATGAACACTGAAGCTTTCTTT.

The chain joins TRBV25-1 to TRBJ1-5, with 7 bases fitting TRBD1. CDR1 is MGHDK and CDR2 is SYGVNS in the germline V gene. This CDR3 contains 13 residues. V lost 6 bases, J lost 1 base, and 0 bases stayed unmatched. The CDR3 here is CASRQGSNQPQHF. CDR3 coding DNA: TGTGCCAGCAGACAGGGGAGCAATCAGCCCCAGCATTTT.

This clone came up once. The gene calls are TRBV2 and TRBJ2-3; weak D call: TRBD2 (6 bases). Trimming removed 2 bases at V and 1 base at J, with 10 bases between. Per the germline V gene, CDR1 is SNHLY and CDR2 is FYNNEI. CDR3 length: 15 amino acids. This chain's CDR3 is CASSELAYGTDTQYF. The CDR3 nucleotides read TGTGCCAGCAGTGAACTAGCGTACGGCACAGATACGCAGTATTTT.

CDR3 DNA: TGTGCCAGCTCAGGAGGAGGCAATCAGCCCCAGCATTTT. It yields the protein CASSGGGNQPQHF. This sequence joins TRBV2 and TRBJ1-5; D is unclear. Germline CDR1 and CDR2: SNHLY and FYNNEI. Trimming cost V 8 bases and J 2 bases, with 10 bases left between them. The CDR3 spans 13 residues.

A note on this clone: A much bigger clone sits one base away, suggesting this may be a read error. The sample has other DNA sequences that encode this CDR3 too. The CDR3 nucleotides are TGTGCCAGCAGCCAAGGGACTAGCGGCCAAGAGACCCAGTACTTC. Amino acid sequence: CASSQGTSGQETQYF. The chain joins TRBV4-2 to TRBJ2-5; 10 bases map to TRBD2. V shed 1 base, J shed 1 base, and the junction held 0 bases outside the gene matches. The CDR3 has 15 amino acids. Germline lookup yields CDR1 LGHNA and CDR2 YNFKEQ.

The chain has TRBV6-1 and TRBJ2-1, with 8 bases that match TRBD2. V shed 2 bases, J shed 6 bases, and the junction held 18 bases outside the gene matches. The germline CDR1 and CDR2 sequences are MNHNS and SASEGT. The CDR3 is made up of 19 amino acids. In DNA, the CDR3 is TGTGCCAGCAGTGAAACGGCTAGCGGGTGGGGGACCGGTCGCAATGAGCAGTTCTTC. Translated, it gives CASSETASGWGTGRNEQFF.